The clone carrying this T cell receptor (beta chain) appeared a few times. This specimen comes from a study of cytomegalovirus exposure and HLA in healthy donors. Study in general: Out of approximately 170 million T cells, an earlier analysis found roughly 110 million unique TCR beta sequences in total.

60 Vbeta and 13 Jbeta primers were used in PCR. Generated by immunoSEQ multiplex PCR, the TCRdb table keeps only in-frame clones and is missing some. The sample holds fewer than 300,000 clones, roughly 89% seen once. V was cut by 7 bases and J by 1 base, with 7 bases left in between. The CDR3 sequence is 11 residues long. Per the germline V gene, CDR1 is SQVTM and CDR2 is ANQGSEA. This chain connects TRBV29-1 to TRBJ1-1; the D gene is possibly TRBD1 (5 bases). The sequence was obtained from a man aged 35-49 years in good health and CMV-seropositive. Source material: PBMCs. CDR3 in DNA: TGCAGCGCCGACAGGAACACTGAAGCTTTCTTT. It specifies CSADRNTEAFF.